Here is one T cell receptor beta chain with its context. Its cognate antigen is unknown. The data derive from a study of radiation and T cells in renal cell carcinoma. Produced via immunoSEQ multiplex PCR; TCRdb's table is partial and in-frame only. The table has some 150,000 clones, approximately 90% seen once. The CDR3 is 14 residues long. The V gene lost 3 bases and the J gene lost 5 bases, with 11 bases spanning the gap. The germline V gene has CDR1 MNHNS and CDR2 SASEGT. Whole-study results and caveats: In blood, top tumor clones expanded by 2 weeks, shrinking by 4. Baseline intratumoral clonotype presence is unknown without pretreatment biopsies.

This sample's time point: blood 2 weeks post-SBRT. Treatment defined: 15 Gy SBRT to primary tumor, nephrectomy 4 weeks later. Blood was sampled at baseline, 2 weeks and 4 weeks after SBRT. This renal cell carcinoma was of the clear cell type. The source is a woman between 45 and 60 years old with renal cell carcinoma. Sequenced here: blood, sampled from a patient whose treatment included radiotherapy and nephrectomy. The V call is TRBV6-1, the J call TRBJ1-5; D gene ambiguous. This CDR3 reads CASSEPHGDQPQHF. For the CDR3, the DNA is TGTGCCAGCAGTGAGCCACATGGGGATCAGCCCCAGCATTTT.